This record looks at one T cell receptor beta chain sequence and its context. The clone's antigen remains unknown. Base qualities are not at hand, and no much larger clone is one base apart. The sample comes from a study of cytomegalovirus exposure and HLA in healthy donors listed by TCRdb under 2017. Describing the broader study: According to a later analysis, one platform produced both the 110 or so validation repertoires and the roughly 640 repertoires of the first cohort. The study aimed to test whether signatures of past pathogen exposure could be identified by cataloging public T cell receptors. Along with the approximately 670-subject first cohort, a separate validation cohort of 120 different subjects was used. To predict cytomegalovirus infection status, the study combined high-throughput TCR immunosequencing, statistical association of individual TCRs with disease status, and machine learning. Results the study describes overall, beyond this receptor: In vitro tests confirmed that three of the cytomegalovirus-associated TCR beta chains recognize cytomegalovirus antigens. The validation cohort had no HLA typing available for a later analysis, so co-occurrence within that cohort was assessed over all 120 repertoires. Cytomegalovirus status was reported to be diagnosed by the classifier with high specificity and sensitivity in both the original and validation cohorts. In the study, approximately 150 TCR beta chains were listed as associated with cytomegalovirus. Subsequent analysis determined that TCRs grouped into clusters in the first cohort also showed a tendency toward co-occurrence across the 120 validation repertoires, and 90% to 95% of cluster scores exceeded 0. It was suggested by the authors that the approach could potentially be generalized to other disease states and immunological phenotypes. Most TCR sequences were observed very rarely across donors, whereas some public TCRs were present in many individuals.

The donors were included in the validation cohort of over a hundred subjects, a group kept apart from the roughly 670-subject first cohort. Unmatched junction bases come to 9, with V trimmed by 7 bases and J by 0 bases. CDR1 and CDR2 were assigned from the germline V gene (reference sequence) as SEHNR and FQNEAQ. From the cysteine through the phenylalanine, the CDR3 covers 15 amino acids. The kept DNA is CDR3 alone, 45 bases in frame from the first base. The library was obtained by the immunoSEQ multiplex PCR assay. In the source study's methods: A statistical classification framework was developed to diagnose cytomegalovirus status using the catalog of TCR beta chain sequences. Sourced from immuneACCESS, this table was stored by TCRdb with only in-frame sequences that have V and J called. A share of the clones is absent; for the studies checked, an unresolved V gene accounts for under half, and the remainder has no known explanation. V and J calls plus clone size are reproduced from that table; the DNA served to infer D and trimming. The sample has 90,000 to 150,000 clones on record, around 88% of them singletons. Of the sample, less than 2% falls within the top ten clones.

Sample: PBMCs. The receptor was isolated from a man aged 18 to 30 in good health and CMV-seronegative. The V gene is TRBV7-9 and the J gene is TRBJ2-7, with TRBD2 matching 7 junction bases. Here is the DNA: TGTGCCAGCAAAACTATCGGCGGGGGCTCCTACGAGCAGTACTTC. Translated, this is CASKTIGGGSYEQYF.